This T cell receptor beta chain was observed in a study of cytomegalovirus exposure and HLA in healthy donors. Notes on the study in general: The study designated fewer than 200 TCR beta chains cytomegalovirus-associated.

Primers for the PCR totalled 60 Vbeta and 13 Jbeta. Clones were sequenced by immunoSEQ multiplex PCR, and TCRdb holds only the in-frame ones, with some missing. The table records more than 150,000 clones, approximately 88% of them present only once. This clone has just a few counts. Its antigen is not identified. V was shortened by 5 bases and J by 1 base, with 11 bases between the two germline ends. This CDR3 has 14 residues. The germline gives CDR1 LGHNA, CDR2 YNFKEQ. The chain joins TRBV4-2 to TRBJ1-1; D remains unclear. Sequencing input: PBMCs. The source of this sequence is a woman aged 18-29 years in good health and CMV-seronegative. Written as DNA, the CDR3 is TGTGCCAGCAGCTTGGCCCCAGGGAACACTGAAGCTTTCTTT. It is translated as CASSLAPGNTEAFF.